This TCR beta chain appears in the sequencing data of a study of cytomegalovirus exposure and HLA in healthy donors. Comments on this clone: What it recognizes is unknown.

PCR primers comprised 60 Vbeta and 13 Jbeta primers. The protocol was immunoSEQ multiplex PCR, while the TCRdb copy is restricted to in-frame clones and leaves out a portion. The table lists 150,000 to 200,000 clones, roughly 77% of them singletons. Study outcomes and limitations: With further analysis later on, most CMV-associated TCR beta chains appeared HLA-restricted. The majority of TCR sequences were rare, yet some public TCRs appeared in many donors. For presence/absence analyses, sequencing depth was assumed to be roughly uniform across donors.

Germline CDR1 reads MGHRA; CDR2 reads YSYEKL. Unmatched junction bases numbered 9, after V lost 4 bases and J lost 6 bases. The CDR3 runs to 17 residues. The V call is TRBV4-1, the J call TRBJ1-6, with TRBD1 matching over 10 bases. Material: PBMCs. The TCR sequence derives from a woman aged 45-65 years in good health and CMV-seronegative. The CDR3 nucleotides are TGCGCCAGCAGCCCCAGGGACAGGGGAATCGGTAATTCACCCCTCCACTTT. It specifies CASSPRDRGIGNSPLHF.